This T cell receptor (beta chain) is drawn from a study of T cells after yellow fever vaccination. In this sample, this clonotype turned up a few times. One entry per CDR3 protein, called by TCRdb with MiXCR from the 5' RACE reads. The table shows around 310,000 distinct CDR3 sequences, with about 9.5% occurring only once. CDR1 DFQATT and CDR2 SNEGSKA come from the germline V gene (reference sequence). The CDR3 extends over 14 amino acids. V was clipped by 5 bases and J by 2 bases, with 16 bases between them. The chain joins TRBV20-1 to TRBJ2-7, with TRBD2 as a possible D gene (7 bases). The sequencing used PBMCs, collected on the day of the first yellow fever vaccination. This TCR was sampled from a man between 18 and 35 years old who received the YFV17D yellow fever vaccine. CDR3 in amino acids: CSAQRGTTPYEQYF. The CDR3 nucleotides read TGCAGTGCTCAAAGGGGGACTACCCCCTACGAGCAGTACTTC.